This T cell receptor (beta chain) originates from a study of human T cells and chemical hapten exposure. This clonotype has a count of ten or more. Its antigen is unknown. V gave up 2 bases and J gave up 6 bases, with 6 bases separating them. Germline V gene lookup returns CDR1 SQVTM and CDR2 ANQGSEA. The CDR3 extends over 11 amino acids. The study, taken as a whole, reports: Donors had alopecia, so their immune response may differ from healthy people's.

Time point meaning: pre-sensitization, week 0. Indicated treatment: therapeutic diphenylcyclopropenone sensitization with weekly scalp DPC. Using its own MiXCR run on the RACE reads, TCRdb lists one record per CDR3 protein. The table lists about 89,000 distinct CDR3 sequences, 10% to 11% of them singletons. V is TRBV29-1 and J is TRBJ2-3, with D perhaps matching TRBD1 (6 bases). The source of this sequence is an older woman with alopecia areata. Some clones in this sample may be carry-over from other donors' samples. Sequencing was performed on whole blood, taken in connection with sensitization to the hapten diphenylcyclopropenone (DPC). In DNA form, the CDR3 reads TGCAGCGTTGAAACAGGGGATACGCAGTATTTT. Translation: CSVETGDTQYF.